These T cell receptor beta chains were read from a single sample in a study of tumor-infiltrating lymphocytes in primary liver carcinoma. TCRdb used MiXCR to reprocess the multiplex PCR reads, holding one entry per CDR3 protein. The sample contains 85,000 to 100,000 distinct CDR3 sequences, 55% to 75% of which appear only once. Sequencing was carried out using tumor-adjacent normal liver tissue. The receptor source for this set is a man in his forties with primary liver carcinoma and hepatitis B virus infection. Each CDR3 is given with its conserved first and last residue.

TRBV7-9 | CASSSAQIGVVNTGELFF
TRBV10-3 | CTTGGPRDSSTDTQYF
TRBV5-5 | CASSLAGVGQPQHF
TRBV13 | CVSSLDVGQGSETQYF
TRBV7-9 | CTSSLAEFYGYTF
TRBV4-2 | CASSQPQGGRETQYF
TRBV11-2 | CASSRAWGHSNQHQHF
TRBV24-1 | CATSAPTDRGVYGEQFF
TRBV29-1 | CSVDILGEQYF
TRBV7-2 | CASSLRSRLADYSSTDTQYF
TRBV5-1 | CASSLAGASGQTQYF
TRBV12-3/TRBV12-4 | CASSSPEVTDTQYF
TRBV2 | CASSPDRGEETQYF
TRBV4-1 | CASSQDFRRTVPEQYF
TRBV4-2 | CANSPPTSGTPREQYF
TRBV6-2/TRBV6-3 | CVSSYSGGLAQPQYF
TRBV11-2 | CASTQTRVYNDQFF
TRBV11-2 | CTSSFIGNTDTQYF
TRBV11-2 | CTSSNRDTDTQYF
TRBV28 | CASSPGVSYQETQYF
TRBV11-2 | CASSITGGVGTGELFF
TRBV4-1 | CASSQGAGVGQFF
TRBV11-2 | CASCLGFGGRETQYF
TRBV10-3 | CAIRSVSYEQYF
TRBV5-1 | CASSLRVAEGGYTF
TRBV11-2 | CASSYASTDTQYF
TRBV11-2 | CASSTAPGLGYGQYF
TRBV2 | CARGRGSNTEAFF
TRBV4-1 | CTCSQEAGNTGDLFF
TRBV11-2 | CASSTLDMQHF
TRBV28 | CASMAGGETQYF
TRBV11-1 | CASSLLDGRVADAQYF
TRBV11-3 | CASSVTSIIDEQFF
TRBV7-9 | CASSSRGTRGNEQFF
TRBV11-1 | CATSRLAGGRNEQFF
TRBV29-1 | CSMEILGEQYF
TRBV29-1 | CSAVVGTGLDMQYF
TRBV5-1 | CASSLGSWSQYNEQFF
TRBV11-2 | CASSLDHGGGLNEWFF
TRBV7-8 | CASSLTPNTEELFF
TRBV11-2 | CTNSFQGGTVQYF
TRBV29-1 | CSGGQAAYNEQFF
TRBV11-1 | CAGSLKTVLYNEQFF
TRBV11-1 | CASSLRKGDEQYF
TRBV11-2 | CTSSLTGSGRDSQYF
TRBV28 | CASKHRNYNEQYF
TRBV5-6 | CASSSLTKGNEQFF
TRBV6-2/TRBV6-3 | CASSPWTDQSEQFF
TRBV11-2 | CASSLGLEETQYF
TRBV28 | CANTSYGTGDDRPQHF
TRBV11-2 | CASNLVERTYEQYF
TRBV10-3 | CVISAGTVLNYGYTF
TRBV28 | CASRFTGMNTEAFF
TRBV6-2/TRBV6-3 | CTSSVTSGAYEQYF
TRBV20-1 | CSARDLASGSGNTGELFF
TRBV12-3/TRBV12-4 | CASSLSGADHEQFF
TRBV6-5 | CAGSPGTNGRAGAYNEQFF
TRBV11-2 | CASSLNAGLAMGEQFF
TRBV28 | CASSHPGTLKISGELFF